These 23 T cell receptor beta chains were all obtained from the same sample, sequenced in a study of cytotoxic CD8 clonotypes in ibrutinib-treated CLL. The table came from immunoSEQ multiplex PCR; TCRdb's copy has only in-frame clones and leaves some out. The table lists 200,000 to 250,000 clones, 70% to 75% of them singletons. The source material was PBMCs, sampled after 12 months of ibrutinib treatment. These receptors all come from a human donor with chronic lymphocytic leukemia.

The V and J genes are TRBV5-1 and TRBJ1-4; tentative D call: TRBD1 (6 bases). This CDR3 is 14 amino acids long. The germline CDR1 and CDR2 sequences are SGHRS and YFSETQ. V shed 5 bases and J shed 7 bases, with 15 bases lying between them. The CDR3 DNA sequence: TGCGCCAGCAGGCCCGGGGGAGGGGGTGAAAAACTGTTTTTT. Translated, it gives CASRPGGGGEKLFF. The full variable domain, completed using reference TRBV5-1 and TRBJ1-4, is KAGVTQTPRYLIKTRGQQVTLSCSPISGHRSVSWYQQTPGQGLQFLFEYFSETQRNKGNFPGRFSGRQFSNSRSEMNVSTLELGDSALYLCASRPGGGGEKLFFGSGTQLSVL.

The J gene is TRBJ1-3, the V gene TRBV6-4; D gene ambiguous. Trimming cost V 4 bases and J 0 bases, with 7 bases left between them. The CDR3 totals 14 residues. From germline, CDR1 is MRHNA and CDR2 SNTAGT. The CDR3 nucleotides read TGTGCCAGCAGTGCCCATAGCTCTGGAAACACCATATATTTT. Protein sequence: CASSAHSSGNTIYF.

For the CDR3, the DNA is TGTGCCAGCAGCCGTACAGGGAACTATGGCTACACCTTC. Translating it yields CASSRTGNYGYTF. The gene calls are TRBV6-5 and TRBJ1-2; D possibly corresponds to TRBD1 (6 bases). V shed 6 bases and J shed 2 bases, with 10 bases lying between them. CDR3 length equals 13 residues. CDR1 and CDR2 from the germline V gene are MNHEY and SVGAGI.

This chain joins TRBV2 and TRBJ1-1; no definite D call. V was pared by 1 base and J by 6 bases, with 9 bases between. Germline V lookup: CDR1 SNHLY, CDR2 FYNNEI. This CDR3 is 13 amino acids long. The CDR3: CASSEGGRAEAFF. The CDR3 region has the DNA TGTGCCAGCAGTGAAGGAGGGCGGGCTGAAGCTTTCTTT.

This clone was counted only a few times. The chain carries TRBV25-1 and TRBJ2-7, with D tentatively TRBD1 (6 bases). V was trimmed by 5 bases and J by 2 bases, leaving 13 bases between them. The CDR3 is made up of 14 amino acids. Germline V gene lookup returns CDR1 MGHDK and CDR2 SYGVNS. The CDR3 bases are TGTGCCAGCAGTAAACAGACAGGTACCTACGAGCAGTACTTC. Translating gives CASSKQTGTYEQYF.

V and J are TRBV5-1 and TRBJ2-5, with D unclear. CDR1 and CDR2 (germline): SGHRS, YFSETQ. The CDR3 consists of 13 residues. V was cut by 0 bases and J by 5 bases, with 8 bases left in between. DNA for the CDR3: TGCGCCAGCAGCTTGGACACTACGGAGACCCAGTACTTC. Its translation is CASSLDTTETQYF.

This clone was recorded a few times. The chain joins TRBV5-4 to TRBJ1-2; TRBD1 matches 7 bases. V was pared by 7 bases and J by 6 bases, with 6 bases of the junction left unmatched. The length of the CDR3 is 12 residues. CDR1 and CDR2 (germline): SGHNT, YYREEE (reference sequence). CDR3 in amino acids: CASQGQEHGYTF. The DNA of the CDR3 is TGTGCCAGCCAAGGACAGGAGCATGGCTACACCTTC. Full variable domain (outside the CDR3, taken from reference TRBV5-4 and TRBJ1-2): ETGVTQSPTHLIKTRGQQVTLRCSSQSGHNTVSWYQQALGQGPQFIFQYYREEENGRGNFPPRFSGLQFPNYSSELNVNALELDDSALYLCASQGQEHGYTFGSGTRLTVV.

The chain has TRBV28 and TRBJ1-1; no firm D call. CDR1 is MDHEN, CDR2 SYDVKM, per germline. V was cut by 5 bases and J by 0 bases, with 13 bases left in between. The CDR3 has 15 amino acids. DNA for the CDR3: TGTGCCAGCAGTCCTCTAGGCGGTTTGAACACTGAAGCTTTCTTT. It codes for CASSPLGGLNTEAFF.

This clone occurred a few times. The chain combines TRBV5-1 with TRBJ1-2; D is possibly TRBD1 (5 bases). The length of the CDR3 is 17 residues. Germline V gives CDR1 SGHRS, CDR2 YFSETQ. Trimming took off 0 bases at V and 4 bases at J, with 19 bases between the two ends. CDR3 in amino acids: CASSLGGVKPARYGYTF. CDR3 in DNA: TGCGCCAGCAGCTTGGGGGGGGTCAAACCCGCCCGCTATGGCTACACCTTC. The full variable domain, with the rest looked up from reference TRBV5-1 and TRBJ1-2, is KAGVTQTPRYLIKTRGQQVTLSCSPISGHRSVSWYQQTPGQGLQFLFEYFSETQRNKGNFPGRFSGRQFSNSRSEMNVSTLELGDSALYLCASSLGGVKPARYGYTFGSGTRLTVV.

This clone was seen just once. The genes are TRBV7-9 and TRBJ1-2; the D is unclear. Trimming took 3 bases from V and 7 from J, leaving 12 bases between them. Germline V gives CDR1 SEHNR, CDR2 FQNEAQ (reference sequence). This CDR3 comprises 13 residues. CDR3 DNA: TGTGCCAGCAGCTTTCAAGGGCTGGGTGGCTACACCTTC. Translated, it gives CASSFQGLGGYTF.

V and J are TRBV19 and TRBJ1-5; a weak D match, TRBD1 (5 bases). Germline V gives CDR1 LNHDA, CDR2 SQIVND (reference sequence). CDR3 size: 14 residues. Trimming took 7 bases from V and 5 from J, leaving 15 bases between them. The CDR3: CASTLLRGDQPQHF. CDR3 nucleotide sequence: TGTGCCAGTACCCTACTTCGAGGGGATCAGCCCCAGCATTTT.

The V gene is TRBV6-5, the J gene TRBJ1-1; a possible D gene is TRBD1 (5 bases). This CDR3 contains 16 residues. Looked up from germline, CDR1 is MNHEY and CDR2 is SVGAGI. The V gene lost 3 bases and the J gene lost 1 base, with 15 bases spanning the gap. CDR3 amino acids: CASSYRGTLRNTEAFF. The CDR3 bases are TGTGCCAGCAGTTATAGGGGAACGTTGAGGAACACTGAAGCTTTCTTT.

The J gene is TRBJ2-1, the V gene TRBV18, with 12 nucleotides matching TRBD2. Germline CDR1 KGHSH, CDR2 LQKENI. J was trimmed by 10 bases and V by 0 bases; bases with no gene match: 7. The CDR3 contains 16 residues. CDR3: CASSPPNLAGGQEQFF. The CDR3 bases are TGTGCCAGCTCACCACCGAACCTAGCGGGAGGGCAAGAGCAGTTCTTC.

This chain links TRBV7-2 with TRBJ2-7, with D hard to call. CDR3 length equals 14 residues. V was pared by 1 base and J by 0 bases, with 7 bases between. Looked up from germline, CDR1 is SGHTA and CDR2 is FQGNSA. DNA for the CDR3: TGTGCCAGCAGCTTAGATTCAGACTCCTACGAGCAGTACTTC. It encodes CASSLDSDSYEQYF.

The CDR3 nucleotides are TGCAGCGTTGTTTGGGCCACTCACGGGGAGCTGTTTTTT. Translating it yields CSVVWATHGELFF. This chain links TRBV29-1 with TRBJ2-2; D ambiguous. The V end lost 4 bases, the J end lost 7 bases, and 13 bases lay between the germline ends. The CDR3 contains 13 residues. Per the germline V gene, CDR1 is SQVTM and CDR2 is ANQGSEA.

V and J are TRBV7-2 and TRBJ2-3; 9 nucleotides match TRBD2. The CDR3 extends over 17 amino acids. V trimming: 3 bases; J trimming: 0 bases; junction bases outside the gene matches: 7. Germline lookup yields CDR1 SGHTA and CDR2 FQGNSA. The CDR3 loop reads CASSFPASGTSTDTQYF. DNA for the CDR3: TGTGCCAGCAGCTTCCCGGCTAGCGGGACTAGCACAGATACGCAGTATTTT. The whole variable domain, remainder taken from reference TRBV7-2 and TRBJ2-3, is GAGVSQSPSNKVTEKGKDVELRCDPISGHTALYWYRQSLGQGLEFLIYFQGNSAPDKSGLPSDRFSAERTGGSVSTLTIQRTQQEDSAVYLCASSFPASGTSTDTQYFGPGTRLTVL.

CDR3 sequence: CASSGQNRDNEKLFF. CDR3 nucleotides: TGTGCCAGTAGTGGACAGAACCGAGATAATGAAAAACTGTTTTTT. The V and J genes are TRBV19 and TRBJ1-4, with a weak D call TRBD1 (6 bases). The CDR3 is made up of 15 amino acids. Germline V lookup: CDR1 LNHDA, CDR2 SQIVND (reference sequence). Trimming removed 5 bases from V and 4 bases from J, with 14 bases in between.

The V and J genes are TRBV2 and TRBJ1-3; D remains unclear. Between the trimmed V and J ends, which lost 4 bases and 0 bases, there was a span of 10 bases. CDR1 and CDR2 (germline): SNHLY, FYNNEI. CDR3 length: 15 residues. The CDR3 nucleotides are TGTGCCAGCAGTGTTTCCGGATTCTCTGGAAACACCATATATTTT. Its translation is CASSVSGFSGNTIYF. Full variable domain (outside the CDR3, taken from reference TRBV2 and TRBJ1-3): EPEVTQTPSHQVTQMGQEVILRCVPISNHLYFYWYRQILGQKVEFLVSFYNNEISEKSEIFDDQFSVERPDGSNFTLKIRSTKLEDSAMYFCASSVSGFSGNTIYFGEGSWLTVV.

The J gene is TRBJ1-5, the V gene TRBV6-4, with D possibly TRBD1 on 5 matching bases. Germline CDR1 reads MRHNA; CDR2 reads SNTAGT. Trimming removed 3 bases at V and 6 bases at J, with 12 bases between. The CDR3 extends over 14 amino acids. The CDR3 coding sequence is TGTGCCAGCAGTGATCTCCGGGGACCTCAGCCCCAGCATTTT. Amino acids: CASSDLRGPQPQHF.

The rearrangement uses TRBV27 and TRBJ2-1; D may match TRBD1 or TRBD2 (6 bases each). Germline V lookup: CDR1 MNHEY, CDR2 SMNVEV (reference sequence). V lost 0 bases, J lost 7 bases, and 10 bases lay in between. The length of the CDR3 is 14 residues. The CDR3 DNA reads TGTGCCAGCAGTTTATCAGGGGGGCGGAATGAGCAGTTCTTC. Translating it yields CASSLSGGRNEQFF.

This clone was observed a single time. The CDR3 DNA reads TGTGCCAGCAGTTTCAATCTCGAGAGTTCACCCCTCCACTTT. It codes for CASSFNLESSPLHF. The chain couples TRBV27 to TRBJ1-6, with D unresolved. Germline V gene data show CDR1 as MNHEY and CDR2 as SMNVEV (reference sequence). The V gene lost 3 bases and the J gene lost 9 bases, with 12 bases spanning the gap. The CDR3 covers 14 residues.

The gene calls are TRBV9 and TRBJ2-7; 8 nucleotides match TRBD1. This CDR3 contains 13 residues. The ends lost 4 bases at V and 4 bases at J; junction bases unmatched: 4. Germline V gene lookup returns CDR1 SGDLS and CDR2 YYNGEE. CDR3 in DNA: TGTGCCAGCAGCCCCGGACAGGGATACGAGCAGTACTTC. Translated, it gives CASSPGQGYEQYF.

The gene calls are TRBV28 and TRBJ2-7; no clear D gene. The germline V gene has CDR1 MDHEN and CDR2 SYDVKM. Between the trimmed V and J ends, which lost 6 bases and 0 bases, there was a span of 9 bases. CDR3 length: 13 amino acids. This CDR3 is CASRPHHSYEQYF. The CDR3, as DNA: TGTGCCAGCAGACCTCACCACTCCTACGAGCAGTACTTC.